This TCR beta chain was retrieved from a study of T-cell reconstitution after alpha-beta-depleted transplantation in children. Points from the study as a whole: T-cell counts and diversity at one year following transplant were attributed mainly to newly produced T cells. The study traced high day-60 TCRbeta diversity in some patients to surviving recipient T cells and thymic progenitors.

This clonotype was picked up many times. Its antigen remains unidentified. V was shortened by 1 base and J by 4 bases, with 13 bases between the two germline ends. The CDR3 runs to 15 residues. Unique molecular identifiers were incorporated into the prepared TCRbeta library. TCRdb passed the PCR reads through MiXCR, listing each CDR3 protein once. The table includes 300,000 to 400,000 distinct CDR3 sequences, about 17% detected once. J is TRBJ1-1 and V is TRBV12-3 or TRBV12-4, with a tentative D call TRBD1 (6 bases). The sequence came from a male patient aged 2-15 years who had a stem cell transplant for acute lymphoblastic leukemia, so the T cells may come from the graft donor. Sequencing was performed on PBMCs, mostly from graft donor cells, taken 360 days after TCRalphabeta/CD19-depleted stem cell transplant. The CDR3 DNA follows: TGTGCCAGCAGTTTAGTCGGGGGGCCCGGCACTGAAGCTTTCTTT. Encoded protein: CASSLVGGPGTEAFF.